The 25 T cell receptor beta chains given below trace back to one sample, sequenced in a study of identifying expanded T cells in peripheral blood. Sequencing used immunoSEQ multiplex PCR; TCRdb keeps in-frame clones, though not all of them. The sample holds around 100,000 clones, about 83% seen once. The sample comprised blood. The source of these receptors is a person between 18 and 69 years old in good health.

This clone has a single count. Here the CDR3 reads CASSNPGGAASGGPEQFF. The DNA for the CDR3 is TGTGCCAGCAGCAATCCCGGGGGGGCAGCGTCAGGGGGCCCCGAGCAGTTCTTC. The chain combines TRBV9 with TRBJ2-1, with D perhaps assigned TRBD1 or TRBD2 (8 bases each). Germline CDR1 SGDLS, CDR2 YYNGEE. The V gene lost 4 bases and the J gene lost 10 bases, with 30 bases spanning the gap. CDR3 length: 18 residues.

Only a few counts were recorded for this clone. The J gene is TRBJ1-2, the V gene TRBV4-3; perhaps TRBD1 as D (5 bases). Deletions cut 5 bases from V and 3 bases from J, with 10 bases between. Germline values: CDR1 LGHNA, CDR2 YSLEER. The CDR3 covers 13 residues. The CDR3 loop is CASSTQGYYGYTF. DNA of the CDR3: TGCGCCAGCAGCACTCAGGGTTACTATGGCTACACCTTC.

The rearrangement joins TRBV30 to TRBJ1-1; 7 positions agree with TRBD1. This CDR3 comprises 13 residues. The germline V gene has CDR1 GTSNPN and CDR2 SVGIG (reference sequence). V lost 7 bases and J lost 1; bases outside the gene matches: 6. In DNA, the CDR3 is TGTGCCTTTTACAGGGGAGGGAACACTGAAGCTTTCTTT. Translated, it gives CAFYRGGNTEAFF. Looking up the rest from reference TRBV30 and TRBJ1-1 gives the full variable domain: SQTIHQWPATLVQPVGSPLSLECTVEGTSNPNLYWYRQAAGRGLQLLFYSVGIGQISSEVPQNLSASRPQDRQFILSSKKLLLSDSGFYLCAFYRGGNTEAFFGQGTRLTVV.

The rearrangement uses TRBV28 and TRBJ1-2; maybe TRBD1 (6 bases). Germline loops: CDR1 MDHEN, CDR2 SYDVKM. Trimming cost V 5 bases and J 8 bases, with 24 bases left between them. CDR3 length equals 16 residues. The CDR3 DNA follows: TGTGCCAGCAGTCCGACCCCCACAGGGTCGGGTAACGGCTACACCTTC. The encoded protein is CASSPTPTGSGNGYTF.

The chain's CDR3 is CASSPTDRESLYEQYF. CDR3 nucleotides: TGTGCCAGCAGTCCGACCGACAGGGAGTCCCTATACGAGCAGTACTTC. The chain links TRBV28 to TRBJ2-7; 7 nucleotides align to TRBD1. Unmatched junction bases numbered 14, after V lost 5 bases and J lost 4 bases. Germline loops: CDR1 MDHEN, CDR2 SYDVKM. This CDR3 is built from 16 residues.

CDR3 DNA sequence: TGTGCCAGCAGTTTGGGTAGGGGGCGCGACTATGGCTACACCTTC. It translates to CASSLGRGRDYGYTF. V is TRBV28 and J is TRBJ1-2; 7 bases fit TRBD1. This CDR3 has 15 residues. Per germline, CDR1 MDHEN and CDR2 SYDVKM. With V trimmed by 3 bases and J by 3 bases, 7 bases remained unmatched.

This chain joins TRBV9 and TRBJ1-6; D call uncertain. This CDR3 is 12 amino acids long. Trimming took off 4 bases at V and 14 bases at J, with 13 bases between the two ends. The germline CDR1 and CDR2 sequences are SGDLS and YYNGEE. The CDR3: CASSTDRGALHF. As DNA, the CDR3 is TGTGCCAGCAGCACCGACCGTGGGGCCCTCCACTTT.

The V gene is TRBV13, the J gene TRBJ2-7; 7 nucleotides match TRBD1. The CDR3 extends over 15 amino acids. V shed 3 bases and J 5 bases; nucleotides not matched to a gene: 10. Germline assignment: CDR1 PRHDT and CDR2 FYEKMQ (reference sequence). The CDR3 loop is CASSFRQGTWNEQYF. The CDR3 DNA reads TGTGCCAGCAGCTTTAGACAGGGAACTTGGAACGAGCAGTACTTC.

The chain recombines TRBV28 with TRBJ2-7; D possibly corresponds to TRBD1 (6 bases). CDR3 length: 15 residues. In germline, CDR1 is MDHEN, CDR2 SYDVKM. V was clipped by 5 bases and J by 3 bases, with 17 bases between them. As DNA, the CDR3 is TGTGCCAGCAGTCACATCCGGGACATTCTCTACGAGCAGTACTTC. Translating gives CASSHIRDILYEQYF. Filled out from reference TRBV28 and TRBJ2-7, the complete variable domain reads DVKVTQSSRYLVKRTGEKVFLECVQDMDHENMFWYRQDPGLGLRLIYFSYDVKMKEKGDIPEGYSVSREKKERFSLILESASTNQTSMYLCASSHIRDILYEQYFGPGTRLTVT.

This clone occurred once. This sequence joins TRBV18 and TRBJ2-1; the match to TRBD2 covers 7 bases. Per the germline V gene, CDR1 is KGHSH and CDR2 is LQKENI. The CDR3 has 16 residues. Trimming at V came to 3 bases and at J to 3 bases, leaving 8 bases not matched to a gene. This chain's CDR3 is CASSPPSGLFYNEQFF. The CDR3 nucleotides read TGTGCCAGCTCACCCCCTAGCGGACTCTTCTACAATGAGCAGTTCTTC.

The chain carries TRBV5-1 and TRBJ2-1, with 12 bases identical to TRBD1. Germline CDR1 and CDR2: SGHRS and YFSETQ. This CDR3 comprises 17 residues. V shed 1 base and J 2 bases; nucleotides not matched to a gene: 4. The CDR3 DNA is TGCGCCAGCAGCTTGTCCGGGACAGGGGGCGCCTACAATGAGCAGTTCTTC. The encoded protein is CASSLSGTGGAYNEQFF.

The chain carries TRBV9 and TRBJ2-3; no clear D. The germline V gene encodes CDR1 SGDLS and CDR2 YYNGEE. The V and J ends lost 4 bases and 0 bases respectively, with 15 bases between them. The CDR3 extends over 16 amino acids. DNA for the CDR3: TGTGCCAGCAGCCCCCTGGCACAATTTAGCACAGATACGCAGTATTTT. Translating gives CASSPLAQFSTDTQYF.

The rearrangement joins TRBV10-1 to TRBJ2-5; 11 bases are shared with TRBD2. Losses at the gene ends were 0 bases for V and 5 bases for J; bases not matched to a gene: 5. Germline values: CDR1 WNHNN, CDR2 SYGVQD (reference sequence). This CDR3 spans 16 amino acids. This CDR3 is CASSESSGGERETQYF. CDR3 DNA sequence: TGCGCCAGCAGTGAGTCTAGCGGGGGGGAGCGGGAGACCCAGTACTTC.

V is TRBV9 and J is TRBJ2-3, with 7 bases that match TRBD2. The CDR3 spans 15 residues. V was pared by 4 bases and J by 0 bases, with 5 bases of the junction left unmatched. The germline CDR1 and CDR2 sequences are SGDLS and YYNGEE. DNA of the CDR3: TGTGCCAGCAGCCCTCTAGCGGTTAGCACAGATACGCAGTATTTT. The encoded protein is CASSPLAVSTDTQYF. Variable domain in full (rest from reference TRBV9 and TRBJ2-3): DSGVTQTPKHLITATGQRVTLRCSPRSGDLSVYWYQQSLDQGLQFLIQYYNGEERAKGNILERFSAQQFPDLHSELNLSSLELGDSALYFCASSPLAVSTDTQYFGPGTRLTVL.

V usage is TRBV7-2 and J usage is TRBJ2-4; 8 nucleotides agree with TRBD1. Germline values: CDR1 SGHTA, CDR2 FQGNSA. The CDR3 contains 17 residues. The trim removed 1 base at V and 0 bases at J, leaving 5 bases unmatched. CDR3 residues: CASSLGWDRLAKNIQYF. CDR3 bases: TGTGCCAGCAGCTTAGGGTGGGACAGGCTAGCCAAAAACATTCAGTACTTC.

The gene calls are TRBV28 and TRBJ2-1; TRBD2 is a possible D gene (6 bases). The CDR3 spans 13 residues. The V end lost 7 bases, the J end lost 5 bases, and 12 bases lay between the germline ends. Germline V gene sequence: CDR1 MDHEN, CDR2 SYDVKM. This CDR3 reads CASNPGLNNEQFF. The DNA of the CDR3 is TGTGCCAGCAACCCGGGACTGAACAATGAGCAGTTCTTC.

This sequence joins TRBV28 and TRBJ1-6, with D unclear. V dropped 1 base and J dropped 17 bases, with 9 bases sitting between them. This CDR3 spans 11 amino acids. Germline assignment: CDR1 MDHEN and CDR2 SYDVKM. CDR3 nucleotide sequence: TGTGCCAGCAGTTTATCCTATCTCATCCACTTT. Translated: CASSLSYLIHF.

CDR3 sequence (DNA): TGCAGCGTTGAAGAGGGGACGGGGTACTACGAGCAGTACTTC. Amino acid sequence: CSVEEGTGYYEQYF. V and J are TRBV29-1 and TRBJ2-7, with D possibly called TRBD1 or TRBD2 (5 bases each). The CDR3 has 14 amino acids. In germline, CDR1 is SQVTM, CDR2 ANQGSEA. V lost 0 bases and J lost 3, with 12 bases in between.

The chain employs TRBV14 and TRBJ2-7; 9 bases match TRBD1. Germline CDR1 is SGHDN and CDR2 is FVKESK. V shed 1 base and J 5 bases; nucleotides not matched to a gene: 6. This CDR3 has 15 residues. CDR3 DNA sequence: TGTGCCAGCAGCCAAGTGGGACAGGGTCTAGACGAGCAGTACTTC. Translated: CASSQVGQGLDEQYF.

The V gene is TRBV25-1, the J gene TRBJ1-2; the D is unclear. The ends were cut back, 5 bases at V and 1 base at J, with 8 bases in the middle. CDR3 size: 13 residues. Per the germline V gene, CDR1 is MGHDK and CDR2 is SYGVNS. Here the CDR3 reads CASSHRLNYGYTF. In DNA form, the CDR3 reads TGTGCCAGCAGTCACCGGCTTAACTATGGCTACACCTTC.

On this clone: Relative to the germline gene, one junction end is altered; a read error may explain this. The DNA of the CDR3 is TGCGTGGTGAGGGTGGTCGGGGAGCAGTACTTC. It encodes CVVRVVGEQYF. This chain uses TRBV30 with TRBJ2-7; D perhaps matches TRBD2 (5 bases). This CDR3 region has 11 residues. In germline, CDR1 is GTSNPN, CDR2 SVGIG (reference sequence).

CDR3 protein: CASSISGFSDYGYTF. The CDR3 bases are TGTGCCAGCAGCATCTCAGGGTTTTCGGACTATGGCTACACCTTC. The gene calls are TRBV7-2 and TRBJ1-2, with TRBD1 as a possible D gene (5 bases). The V gene's germline CDR1 is SGHTA and CDR2 FQGNSA. CDR3 size: 15 residues. V was pared by 5 bases and J by 3 bases, with 16 bases between.

This clone appeared once. The V and J genes are TRBV7-9 and TRBJ2-7; the D gene is possibly TRBD2 (5 bases). V was pared by 7 bases and J by 3 bases, with 13 bases between. Germline values: CDR1 SEHNR, CDR2 FQNEAQ (reference sequence). The CDR3 sequence is 13 residues long. The CDR3 region is CASTPTGFYEQYF. CDR3 sequence (DNA): TGTGCCAGCACCCCCACGGGATTCTACGAGCAGTACTTC.

This clone showed up just once. This rearrangement joins TRBV27 to TRBJ2-5; possible D gene TRBD1, 6 bases. This CDR3 is built from 15 residues. Trimming took 1 base from V and 4 from J, leaving 13 bases between them. Germline-derived CDR1 and CDR2 are MNHEY and SMNVEV (reference sequence). This CDR3 reads CASSLLPLGAETQYF. The CDR3 region has the DNA TGTGCCAGCAGTTTATTGCCCTTGGGGGCAGAGACCCAGTACTTC.

The rearrangement joins TRBV11-2 to TRBJ1-2; tentative D call: TRBD1 (6 bases). Germline V CDR1 and CDR2: SGHAT, FQNNGV. The V end lost 4 bases, the J end lost 4 bases, and 28 bases lay between the germline ends. The CDR3 has 19 residues. CDR3 coding DNA: TGTGCCAGCAGCTCGTACAAACGACTGGGAGGGGGTGTCCCCTATGGCTACACCTTC. Translated, it gives CASSSYKRLGGGVPYGYTF.